The present T cell receptor (beta chain) was sequenced within a study of blood T cell repertoires in COVID-19. Profiled with immunoSEQ multiplex PCR; TCRdb holds only in-frame clones, not every one. Of roughly 300,000 clones in the sample, around 90% were seen once. This CDR3 comprises 15 residues. J gave up 1 base and V 1 base, and 5 bases lay outside the gene matches. Germline loops: CDR1 SGHKS, CDR2 YYEKEE (reference sequence). J is TRBJ2-7 and V is TRBV5-5; the match to TRBD1 covers 7 bases. The receptor's source is a young man with active or convalescent COVID-19. The specimen was peripheral blood. The CDR3 coding sequence is TGTGCCAGCAGCTTGCAGACAGGGTTATCCTACGAGCAGTACTTC. Translating it yields CASSLQTGLSYEQYF. The variable domain in full, with the rest retrieved from reference TRBV5-5 and TRBJ2-7, is DAGVTQSPTHLIKTRGQQVTLRCSPISGHKSVSWYQQVLGQGPQFIFQYYEKEERGRGNFPDRFSARQFPNYSSELNVNALLLGDSALYLCASSLQTGLSYEQYFGPGTRLTVT.